This is a list of T cell receptor beta chains from one sample in a study of blood T cell repertoires in COVID-19. Clones were read by immunoSEQ multiplex PCR, and TCRdb kept only the in-frame ones, dropping some. The repertoire has some 150,000 clones, roughly 83% of them found once; the top ten carry 4% to 4.5%. Sample: PBMCs or T cells enriched from blood (not recorded which). These TCRs come from a woman between 50 and 59 years old who had recovered from COVID-19. Each CDR3 is given with its conserved first and last residue. D genes are given only for firm matches. Clone size, where shown, is once, few, many, or a class for clones that have expanded.

TRBJ1-1	15	-	TRBV19	-	CASNGVPKMRTEAFF	TGTGCCAGTAACGGGGTTCCTAAAATGAGGACTGAAGCTTTCTTT
TRBJ1-5	14	-	TRBV6-6	-	CASTGRGSNQPQHF	TGTGCCAGCACGGGACGGGGGAGCAATCAGCCCCAGCATTTT
TRBJ1-5	15	-	TRBV6-2/TRBV6-3	TRBD1	CASSRGGTGNQPQHF	TGTGCCAGCAGTCGAGGGGGGACAGGCAATCAGCCCCAGCATTTT
TRBJ1-5	15	-	TRBV4-1	TRBD1	CASSQPDRENQPQHF	TGCGCCAGCAGCCAACCGGACAGGGAGAATCAGCCCCAGCATTTT
TRBJ2-6	18	-	TRBV19	-	CASTEHGRAISGANVLTF	TGTGCCAGTACCGAACACGGAAGAGCGATCTCTGGGGCCAACGTCCTGACTTTC
TRBJ2-1	15	-	TRBV5-1	TRBD2	CASSNTGTTYNEQFF	TGCGCCAGCAGCAACACCGGGACTACATACAATGAGCAGTTCTTC
TRBJ1-1	14	-	TRBV2	-	CASSRGVLSTEAFF	TGTGCCAGCAGTCGGGGGGTGCTGAGCACTGAAGCTTTCTTT
TRBJ2-1	15	-	TRBV6-2/TRBV6-3	TRBD2	CASSYGLAGVREQFF	TGTGCCAGCAGTTACGGGCTAGCGGGAGTTCGCGAGCAGTTCTTC
TRBJ1-2	12	-	TRBV2	-	CASDRDLYGYTF	TGTGCCAGCGACCGGGATCTCTATGGCTACACCTTC
TRBJ2-3	12	-	TRBV9	-	CASSAVADTQYF	TGTGCCAGCAGCGCGGTTGCAGATACGCAGTATTTT
TRBJ2-3	13	-	TRBV4-3	-	CASSQGATDTQYF	TGCGCCAGCAGCCAAGGGGCCACAGATACGCAGTATTTT
TRBJ1-2	15	once	TRBV27	-	CASSLSSGVVYGYTF	TGTGCCAGCAGTTTATCGTCGGGGGTGGTCTATGGCTACACCTTC
TRBJ2-1	16	-	TRBV5-5	-	CASSLGPSPPYNEQFF	TGTGCCAGCAGCTTGGGTCCCTCCCCCCCCTACAATGAGCAGTTCTTC
TRBJ1-2	14	-	TRBV15	-	CATSRDPGERGYTF	TGTGCCACCAGCAGAGATCCCGGGGAACGTGGCTACACCTTC
TRBJ1-3	14	-	TRBV27	TRBD1	CASSARGAGNTIYF	TGTGCCAGCAGTGCCAGGGGGGCTGGAAACACCATATATTTT
TRBJ1-1	14	-	TRBV4-3	-	CASSQELPGQKAFF	TGCGCCAGCAGCCAAGAACTGCCGGGACAAAAAGCTTTCTTT
TRBJ1-4	14	-	TRBV18	-	CASSPFTTNEKLFF	TGTGCCAGCTCACCTTTTACAACTAATGAAAAACTGTTTTTT
TRBJ1-6	15	-	TRBV14	-	CASSATEAYNSPLHF	TGTGCCAGCAGCGCGACAGAGGCCTATAATTCACCCCTCCACTTT
TRBJ2-3	13	-	TRBV3-1/TRBV3-2	-	CASSLDYTDTQYF	TGTGCCAGCAGCCTTGACTACACAGATACGCAGTATTTT
TRBJ2-1	16	-	TRBV7-9	TRBD2	CASTTGGTSGRKEQFF	TGTGCCAGCACCACGGGGGGGACTAGCGGGAGGAAGGAACAGTTCTTC
TRBJ2-2	16	-	TRBV27	-	CASSPLPKTVAGELFF	TGTGCCAGCAGTCCTCTCCCAAAAACGGTGGCCGGGGAGCTGTTTTTT
TRBJ2-5	13	-	TRBV30	-	CAWSVGTEETQYF	TGTGCCTGGAGTGTGGGGACTGAAGAGACCCAGTACTTC
TRBJ1-6	16	-	TRBV14	TRBD1	CASSQGQGASRSPLHF	TGTGCCAGCAGCCAAGGGCAGGGGGCCAGTCGGTCACCCCTCCACTTT
TRBJ1-3	14	-	TRBV30	-	CAWSEGDSGNTIYF	TGTGCCTGGAGTGAAGGGGACTCTGGAAACACCATATATTTT
TRBJ2-3	14	once	TRBV27	TRBD1	CASSGGQYTDTQYF	TGTGCCAGCAGTGGGGGACAGTACACAGATACGCAGTATTTT
TRBJ1-6	15	-	TRBV6-5	-	CASTPQGPPISPLHF	TGTGCCAGCACCCCCCAGGGGCCCCCAATTTCACCCCTCCACTTT
TRBJ1-5	15	-	TRBV6-5	-	CASRGLLGGNQPQHF	TGTGCCAGCAGGGGGCTTCTCGGTGGGAATCAGCCCCAGCATTTT
TRBJ2-3	19	few	TRBV3-1/TRBV3-2	TRBD2	CASSRAGGAGTFSTDTQYF	TGTGCCAGCAGCCGGGCCGGGGGGGCCGGAACTTTTAGCACAGATACGCAGTATTTT
TRBJ2-1	14	-	TRBV7-2	-	CASSQALSYNEQFF	TGTGCCAGCAGCCAGGCACTTTCCTACAATGAGCAGTTCTTC
TRBJ2-1	14	-	TRBV29-1	-	CSVVTFGLGDEQFF	TGCAGCGTTGTCACCTTCGGTTTGGGCGATGAGCAGTTCTTC
TRBJ1-1	14	-	TRBV21-1	-	CAITGTGDYTEAFF	TGTGCCATCACCGGGACAGGGGATTACACTGAAGCTTTCTTT
TRBJ1-2	14	few	TRBV10-1	TRBD1	CASSGDRGTSGYTF	TGCGCCAGCAGTGGGGACAGGGGGACATCCGGCTACACCTTC
TRBJ1-6	14	-	TRBV11-2	-	CASSSPGFGSPLHF	TGTGCCAGCAGCTCACCGGGGTTTGGATCACCCCTCCACTTT
TRBJ2-1	14	-	TRBV7-6	-	CASSQVEGSYEQFF	TGTGCCAGCAGCCAAGTGGAGGGCTCGTATGAGCAGTTCTTC
TRBJ1-1	12	-	TRBV30	-	CAWSEGASEAFF	TGTGCCTGGTCCGAAGGGGCCAGTGAAGCTTTCTTT
TRBJ2-1	16	-	TRBV3-1/TRBV3-2	TRBD1	CASSQVEGQGHNEQFF	TGTGCCAGCAGCCAAGTGGAGGGACAGGGCCACAATGAGCAGTTCTTC
TRBJ2-4	17	once	TRBV30	TRBD1	CAWGGPLQGAAKNIQYF	TGTGCCTGGGGAGGACCTTTACAGGGGGCAGCCAAAAACATTCAGTACTTC
TRBJ1-4	17	once	TRBV28	-	CASSLNPTGWSNEKLFF	TGTGCCAGCAGTTTAAACCCCACAGGGTGGAGCAATGAAAAACTGTTTTTT
TRBJ2-5	14	-	TRBV7-2	-	CASSQQQGQETQYF	TGTGCCAGCAGCCAACAACAGGGTCAAGAGACCCAGTACTTC
TRBJ1-1	14	-	TRBV15	-	CATSRDRSNTEAFF	TGTGCCACCAGCAGAGACAGATCGAACACTGAAGCTTTCTTT
TRBJ1-1	16	-	TRBV7-8	-	CASSLVEGDPNTEAFF	TGTGCCAGCAGCTTAGTAGAGGGAGATCCGAACACTGAAGCTTTCTTT
TRBJ2-1	16	-	TRBV29-1	TRBD2	CSVDAAGLASYNEQFF	TGCAGCGTTGATGCCGCGGGACTAGCATCCTACAATGAGCAGTTCTTC
TRBJ2-2	15	few	TRBV6-4	TRBD2	CASSGTSGSTGELFF	TGTGCCAGCAGTGGGACTAGCGGGAGCACCGGGGAGCTGTTTTTT
TRBJ1-4	17	-	TRBV7-9	-	CASSGRAGTTTNEKLFF	TGTGCCAGCAGCGGTCGCGCCGGGACAACAACTAATGAAAAACTGTTTTTT
TRBJ2-5	15	-	TRBV27	-	CASSLSWTTQETQYF	TGTGCCAGCAGTTTATCCTGGACAACTCAAGAGACCCAGTACTTC
TRBJ2-5	15	-	TRBV14	TRBD2	CASSRRLAGGETQYF	TGTGCCAGCAGCCGCCGACTAGCGGGAGGGGAGACCCAGTACTTC
TRBJ2-3	11	-	TRBV10-3	TRBD1	CAISLQGTQYF	TGTGCCATCAGTCTACAGGGGACGCAGTATTTT
TRBJ2-1	15	-	TRBV5-1	TRBD1	CASSTGDAIVDEQFF	TGCGCCAGCAGCACAGGGGATGCAATAGTGGATGAGCAGTTCTTC
TRBJ1-3	14	-	TRBV9	TRBD1	CASSPRGLADTIYF	TGTGCCAGCAGCCCCAGGGGGCTGGCGGACACCATATATTTT
TRBJ2-1	15	-	TRBV19	-	CASSMKGEGGALQFF	TGTGCCAGTAGTATGAAGGGGGAGGGGGGCGCGTTGCAGTTCTTC
TRBJ2-3	13	-	TRBV6-4	-	CASSPGHTDTQYF	TGTGCCAGCAGCCCGGGACACACAGATACGCAGTATTTT
TRBJ1-2	13	-	TRBV2	-	CASSALREAGYTF	TGTGCCAGCAGTGCCCTGCGGGAGGCGGGCTACACCTTC
TRBJ2-1	15	-	TRBV6-5	TRBD1	CASSYSNRGLGEQFF	TGTGCCAGCAGTTACTCGAACAGGGGCTTGGGTGAGCAGTTCTTC
TRBJ1-5	15	-	TRBV18	-	CASSPTREGFQPQHF	TGTGCCAGCTCACCAACCCGGGAGGGGTTTCAGCCCCAGCATTTT
TRBJ2-2	15	-	TRBV6-5	-	CASSYIVANTGELFF	TGTGCCAGCAGTTACATCGTCGCGAACACCGGGGAGCTGTTTTTT
TRBJ1-6	14	-	TRBV5-1	-	CASSPEGVGSPLHF	TGCGCCAGCAGCCCTGAAGGGGTGGGGTCACCCCTCCACTTT
TRBJ2-3	15	-	TRBV24-1	-	CATSDLGGRSDTQYF	TGTGCCACCAGTGATTTGGGAGGGCGATCAGATACGCAGTATTTT
TRBJ1-2	15	-	TRBV27	TRBD1	CASSPGQERSRGYTF	TGTGCCAGCAGTCCAGGACAGGAACGATCTCGAGGCTACACCTTC
TRBJ1-6	15	-	TRBV7-8	-	CASSLEAIYNSPLHF	TGTGCCAGCAGCTTAGAAGCTATCTATAATTCACCCCTCCACTTT
TRBJ1-2	14	-	TRBV28	TRBD1	CASRGQGAAWGYTF	TGTGCCAGCAGGGGACAGGGGGCTGCGTGGGGCTACACCTTC